This TCR beta chain is drawn from a study of control samples from healthy donors and cancer patients. In this sample, this clone turned up once. With 5 bases removed from V and 9 bases from J, the gap between germline ends came to 20 bases. Per germline, CDR1 MDHEN and CDR2 SYDVKM. This CDR3 has 14 amino acids. Some clones are missing from TCRdb's copy, which holds only in-frame ones; the method was immunoSEQ multiplex PCR. Altogether 130,000 to 150,000 clones are present, around 90% being singletons, with the ten largest covering around 10%. The rearrangement links TRBV28 to TRBJ2-7; TRBD2 might be the D (6 bases). The sequenced material came from blood. The TCR originated in a man aged 30-40 years in good health. The CDR3 protein is CASSLTLTEGGQYF. CDR3 in DNA: TGTGCCAGCAGTCTAACCCTGACGGAGGGCGGGCAGTACTTC.